This is a list of T cell receptor beta chains from one sample in a study of post-analysis software for immune sequencing data. Each CDR3 protein is one row after TCRdb ran MiXCR on the PCR reads. The sample yields some 260,000 distinct CDR3 sequences, 36% seen once. Source material: blood. These receptors were obtained from a girl aged 5-17 years with multiple sclerosis. Each CDR3 is given with its conserved first and last residue. The order of the fields is D gene, V gene, clone size, J gene, CDR3 length, CDR3 DNA, CDR3 protein. A D gene is named only where the DNA matches it firmly. The size of a clone is reported for some rows only, either as once, few or many, or as a class for expanded clones.

>-|TRBV3-1|many|TRBJ2-1|13
TGTGCCAGCAGCCAATCGACTAACAATGAGCAGTTCTTC
CASSQSTNNEQFF
>-|TRBV20-1|many|TRBJ2-1|15
TGCAGTGCTAGAGTCGCCGGCAGACCATACAATGAGCAGTTCTTC
CSARVAGRPYNEQFF
>TRBD1|TRBV3-1|-|TRBJ1-1|14
TGTGCCAGCAGCTCAAGTACTCGACAGGGCGAAGCTTTCTTT
CASSSSTRQGEAFF
>-|TRBV20-1|many|TRBJ1-5|12
TGCAGTGCTTCCAGGCAGGGGCAGCCCCAGCATTTT
CSASRQGQPQHF
>TRBD1|TRBV6-1|many|TRBJ2-1|14
TGTGCCAGCAGCGGACAGGGGCAGCGGGATGAGCAGTTCTTC
CASSGQGQRDEQFF
>-|TRBV6-6|-|TRBJ1-1|14
TGTGCCAGCACCACCTCCGGGACACCGAATGAAGCTTTCTTT
CASTTSGTPNEAFF
>TRBD1|TRBV18|many|TRBJ2-5|14
TGTGCCAGCTCGCCGGGACAGGCCCAAGAGACCCAGTACTTC
CASSPGQAQETQYF
>-|TRBV6-5|few|TRBJ1-2|13
TGTGCCAGCAGACCGGACGGGGACTATGGCTACACCTTC
CASRPDGDYGYTF
>TRBD1|TRBV2|many|TRBJ1-2|14
TGTGCCAGCAGGGACAGGGGGGCGACTGATGGCTACACCTTC
CASRDRGATDGYTF
>-|TRBV25-1|few|TRBJ1-1|14
TGTGCCAGCAGTGAATACGGGGCCTCCACTGAAGCTTTCTTT
CASSEYGASTEAFF
>-|TRBV4-2|few|TRBJ2-6|18
TGTGCCAGCAGCCAAACCCCTAACCCCAGCTCTGGGGCCAACGTCCTGACTTTC
CASSQTPNPSSGANVLTF
>-|TRBV29-1|-|TRBJ2-5|16
TGCAGCGTTGCTGTGGGTAGCGGATTAGACCAAGAGACCCAGTACTTC
CSVAVGSGLDQETQYF
>-|TRBV10-3|-|TRBJ1-1|15
TGTGCCATCTGGGACTCTCTGGGGACCAACACTGAAGCTTTCTTT
CAIWDSLGTNTEAFF
>TRBD2|TRBV20-1|many|TRBJ2-1|15
TGCAGTGCCGGCCGCAAGCTAGCGGGCTCAGGTGAGCAGTTCTTC
CSAGRKLAGSGEQFF
>-|TRBV12-3/TRBV12-4|few|TRBJ1-2|13
TGTGCCAGCAGCCGTGACAGAAACTATGGCTACACCTTC
CASSRDRNYGYTF
>-|TRBV18|-|TRBJ1-2|14
TGTGCCAGCTCAAGACGACAGGAGTACTATGGCTACACCTTC
CASSRRQEYYGYTF
>-|TRBV6-5|few|TRBJ2-1|15
TGTGCCAGCAGTTCCGGGACTGGGATCTACAATGAGCAGTTCTTC
CASSSGTGIYNEQFF
>-|TRBV20-1|-|TRBJ1-2|17
TGCAGTGCCGACTCCGCCCCCCTACAGTGGAAATCCTATGGCTACACCTTC
CSADSAPLQWKSYGYTF
>TRBD1|TRBV5-1|-|TRBJ2-1|16
TGCGCCAGCAGCTCCGGACAGGGGATGAACACCAATGAGCAGTTCTTC
CASSSGQGMNTNEQFF
>-|TRBV28|few|TRBJ2-2|13
TGTGCCAGCAACCTAGCGAACACCGGGGAGCTGTTTTTT
CASNLANTGELFF
>TRBD2|TRBV28|-|TRBJ2-1|16
TGTGCCAGCAGTTCGATAGCGGGAGGGGTTGACAATGAGCAGTTCTTC
CASSSIAGGVDNEQFF
>-|TRBV5-6|many|TRBJ2-5|14
TGTGCCAGCAGCTTTGGTCAGGGCCGAGAGACCCAGTACTTC
CASSFGQGRETQYF
>-|TRBV29-1|-|TRBJ2-5|13
TGCAGCGTTTCTGGGGTCTTGGGAGAGACCCAGTACTTC
CSVSGVLGETQYF
>-|TRBV9|-|TRBJ2-1|17
TGTGCCAGCAGCGTAGCTTCTCTTCCCAAACTTCAGAATGAGCAGTTCTTC
CASSVASLPKLQNEQFF
>-|TRBV6-1|many|TRBJ1-5|14
TGTGCCAGCAGTGATTCCGGGGGCGGCCAGCCCCAGCATTTT
CASSDSGGGQPQHF
>TRBD2|TRBV10-3|many|TRBJ2-5|15
TGTGCCATCAGTGATGGGACTAGCGGACAAGAGACCCAGTACTTC
CAISDGTSGQETQYF
>-|TRBV5-1|-|TRBJ1-1|14
TGCGCCAGCAGCCCGGAGGACAAGATTGCTGAAGCTTTCTTT
CASSPEDKIAEAFF
>-|TRBV5-1|-|TRBJ2-7|14
TGCGCCAGCAGCTTGGGTAGGGGGAACCACGAGCAGTACTTC
CASSLGRGNHEQYF
>-|TRBV11-2|-|TRBJ1-1|13
TGTGCCAGCAGCTTAGAGCCAGGGACTGAAGCTTTCTTT
CASSLEPGTEAFF
>TRBD2|TRBV12-3/TRBV12-4|-|TRBJ2-7|14
TGTGCCAGCAGTTTAGAGCTAGCGGGAGACGAGCAGTACTTC
CASSLELAGDEQYF
>-|TRBV6-6|-|TRBJ1-1|14
TGTGCCAGCAGTTATAGAACGGAGGCCACTGAAGCTTTCTTT
CASSYRTEATEAFF
>TRBD1|TRBV20-1|-|TRBJ1-2|14
TGCAGTGCTAGAGTGAGGGGACAGAACTATGGCTACACCTTC
CSARVRGQNYGYTF
>-|TRBV20-1|-|TRBJ2-7|11
TGCAGTGCTAGCGGACCTGACGAGCAGTACTTC
CSASGPDEQYF
>-|TRBV10-3|many|TRBJ2-3|14
TGTGCCATCAGTGAGTTACTAGCCGCAGATACGCAGTATTTT
CAISELLAADTQYF
>-|TRBV9|few|TRBJ2-1|16
TGTGCCAGCAGCGTAGGACCCGGGGGCCCCTACAATGAGCAGTTCTTC
CASSVGPGGPYNEQFF
>-|TRBV5-1|-|TRBJ1-1|14
TGCGCCAGCAGCCCCACCCCTGACGGAACTGAAGCTTTCTTT
CASSPTPDGTEAFF
>TRBD2|TRBV10-3|-|TRBJ2-7|13
TGTGCCATCAGTGGGACTAGCGGGAGCGAGCAGTACTTC
CAISGTSGSEQYF
>-|TRBV11-2|many|TRBJ2-3|14
TGTGCCAGCAGCTTAGACTTGGGGGCGGATACGCAGTATTTT
CASSLDLGADTQYF
>-|TRBV2|few|TRBJ2-3|14
TGTGCCAGCAGTGAAGGGGTGGACTGGGGTACGCAGTATTTT
CASSEGVDWGTQYF
>TRBD2|TRBV29-1|few|TRBJ2-1|12
TGCAGCGGAGGCCAGCGGGAGTGGGAGCAGTTCTTC
CSGGQREWEQFF
>-|TRBV7-2|-|TRBJ2-2|14
TGTGCCAGCAGCCAGGGAGGAAACACCGGGGAGCGGTTTTTT
CASSQGGNTGERFF
>-|TRBV9|many|TRBJ1-2|13
TGTGCCAGCAGCGCGGGGGAGGACTATGGCTACACCTTC
CASSAGEDYGYTF
>TRBD2|TRBV12-3/TRBV12-4|-|TRBJ2-3|16
TGTGCCAGCAGTTTTTTAGCGGGAGGTGTGACAGATACGCAGTATTTT
CASSFLAGGVTDTQYF
>-|TRBV29-1|many|TRBJ1-1|12
TGCAGCGTTGAAACGGTGAACACTGAAGCTTTCTTT
CSVETVNTEAFF
>TRBD1|TRBV19|few|TRBJ1-2|13
TGTGCCAGTAGTAAGGAGGGGGCTGGTGGCTACACCTTC
CASSKEGAGGYTF
>-|TRBV10-3|-|TRBJ1-5|13
TGTGCCGTCAGCCAGGATAGCAATCAGCCCCAGCATTTT
CAVSQDSNQPQHF
>TRBD2|TRBV15|few|TRBJ2-3|16
TGTGCCACCAGCAGAGGGGCGGGAGGAACCACAGATACGCAGTATTTT
CATSRGAGGTTDTQYF
>TRBD2|TRBV7-2|-|TRBJ2-7|16
TGTGCCAGCAGCTTAGGTGCGGTAGCGGGAACTAGCGAGCAGTACTTC
CASSLGAVAGTSEQYF
>-|TRBV15|many|TRBJ2-1|17
TGTGCCACCAGCAGCTTCCTGGGAGGGGGGGGTTACAATGAGCAGTTCTTC
CATSSFLGGGGYNEQFF
>TRBD1|TRBV12-3/TRBV12-4|few|TRBJ1-4|14
TGTGCCAGCAGAGAGACAGGGGGCAATGAAAAACTGTTTTTT
CASRETGGNEKLFF
>TRBD2|TRBV20-1|-|TRBJ2-7|13
TGCAGTGCCCGACTAGCGGGAACCTACGAGCAGTACTTC
CSARLAGTYEQYF
>-|TRBV5-4|once|TRBJ2-5|14
TGTGCCAGCAGCTTTTCCAGGGAGCAAGAGACCCAGTACTTC
CASSFSREQETQYF
>TRBD2|TRBV2|many|TRBJ2-1|11
TGTGCCAGCAGCGCTAGCGGACGGGAGTTCTTC
CASSASGREFF